The next 30 T cell receptor beta chains were all read from a single sample in a study of cytomegalovirus exposure and HLA in healthy donors. Amplification used 60 Vbeta primers and 13 Jbeta primers. Sequenced by immunoSEQ multiplex PCR; TCRdb stores in-frame clones only, minus some. Of 100,000 to 150,000 clones listed, over 70% are singletons. The source material was PBMCs. These receptors were collected from a man aged 18 to 29 in good health and CMV-seropositive.

The gene calls are TRBV28 and TRBJ2-5; 7 positions agree with TRBD1. Germline lookup yields CDR1 MDHEN and CDR2 SYDVKM. The CDR3 length is 15 residues. V gave up 3 bases and J gave up 4 bases; unmatched junction bases: 8. CDR3: CASSLAEGAGETQYF. DNA for the CDR3: TGTGCCAGCAGTTTGGCTGAGGGGGCTGGAGAGACCCAGTACTTC.

The chain uses TRBV10-3 and TRBJ1-1, with TRBD1 identical over 8 bases. The V gene end was trimmed by 2 bases and the J gene end by 2 bases; junction bases not matched to a gene: 10. Germline values: CDR1 ENHRY, CDR2 SYGVKD. CDR3 length equals 17 residues. The CDR3 region is CAISEDYGQGGNTEAFF. The DNA for the CDR3 is TGTGCCATCAGTGAGGACTATGGACAGGGAGGAAACACTGAAGCTTTCTTT.

This clone was observed once. The chain joins TRBV27 to TRBJ1-5; perhaps TRBD1 as D (5 bases). CDR3 length equals 14 residues. CDR1 is MNHEY, CDR2 SMNVEV, per germline (reference sequence). Trimming cost V 8 bases and J 2 bases, with 13 bases left between them. CDR3 amino acids: CASSWGGGNQPQHF. For the CDR3, the DNA is TGTGCCAGCTCTTGGGGGGGTGGCAATCAGCCCCAGCATTTT.

This chain uses TRBV30 with TRBJ2-1; 7 nucleotides agree with TRBD1. This CDR3 comprises 12 residues. V dropped 0 bases and J dropped 8; count of bases not matched to a gene: 1. Germline CDR1 is GTSNPN and CDR2 is SVGIG (reference sequence). The CDR3 DNA follows: TGTGCCTGGAGTGTACAGGGGTATGAGCAGTTCTTC. This gives the protein CAWSVQGYEQFF.

CDR3 in DNA: TGTGCCAGCAGCTTAGCGGTGAGCTCCTACGAGCAGTACTTC. Amino acids: CASSLAVSSYEQYF. V is TRBV5-5 and J is TRBJ2-7; D is perhaps TRBD2 (5 bases). Trimming pared 2 bases from V and 0 bases from J, leaving 9 bases between. CDR3 length equals 14 residues. Germline V gene sequence: CDR1 SGHKS, CDR2 YYEKEE (reference sequence).

CDR3 DNA: TGTGCCAGCAGCGTAGGGGGGCGGGGGGGGTTCAATGAGCAGTTCTTC. Translation gives CASSVGGRGGFNEQFF. The rearrangement uses TRBV9 and TRBJ2-1, with 9 bases matching TRBD2. CDR1 and CDR2 (germline): SGDLS, YYNGEE. With 0 bases clipped from V and 6 bases from J, the junction kept 7 bases outside the gene matches. The CDR3 has 16 residues. Full variable domain (outside the CDR3, taken from reference TRBV9 and TRBJ2-1): DSGVTQTPKHLITATGQRVTLRCSPRSGDLSVYWYQQSLDQGLQFLIQYYNGEERAKGNILERFSAQQFPDLHSELNLSSLELGDSALYFCASSVGGRGGFNEQFFGPGTRLTVL.

This chain links TRBV7-8 with TRBJ1-1, with 8 bases identical to TRBD1. V dropped 5 bases and J dropped 5; count of bases not matched to a gene: 16. CDR3 size: 17 residues. Germline CDR1 and CDR2: SGHVS and FQNEAQ. CDR3 protein: CASSPSRDRGGRTEAFF. The DNA for the CDR3 is TGTGCCAGCAGCCCCAGTAGAGACAGGGGAGGGAGGACTGAAGCTTTCTTT.

V gene TRBV7-2 combines with J gene TRBJ2-1; TRBD2 is a possible D gene (6 bases). Germline V gene sequence: CDR1 SGHTA, CDR2 FQGNSA. This CDR3 has 15 residues. V lost 5 bases, J lost 8 bases, and 19 bases lay in between. This chain's CDR3 is CASSRDFLNPDEQFF. In nucleotides, the CDR3 is TGTGCCAGCAGCAGGGACTTCCTTAACCCCGATGAGCAGTTCTTC.

This clone was found a few times. The V and J genes are TRBV5-1 and TRBJ1-6; weak D call: TRBD1 (5 bases). V gave up 0 bases and J gave up 7 bases, with 11 bases separating them. The CDR3 extends over 15 amino acids. Per the germline V gene, CDR1 is SGHRS and CDR2 is YFSETQ. CDR3 coding DNA: TGCGCCAGCAGCTTGGCCGTGGGGGGAAATTCACCCCTCCACTTT. Its translation: CASSLAVGGNSPLHF. Full variable domain (rest looked up from reference TRBV5-1 and TRBJ1-6): KAGVTQTPRYLIKTRGQQVTLSCSPISGHRSVSWYQQTPGQGLQFLFEYFSETQRNKGNFPGRFSGRQFSNSRSEMNVSTLELGDSALYLCASSLAVGGNSPLHFGNGTRLTVT.

The chain employs TRBV7-9 and TRBJ1-3; TRBD1 is a possible D gene (6 bases). V was cut by 4 bases and J by 4 bases, with 14 bases left in between. The germline V gene has CDR1 SEHNR and CDR2 FQNEAQ (reference sequence). This CDR3 comprises 15 residues. CDR3 residues: CASSSTRGSGNTIYF. CDR3 nucleotides: TGTGCCAGCAGCTCGACAAGGGGGTCAGGAAACACCATATATTTT.

This chain joins TRBV10-2 and TRBJ2-2, with 7 bases matching TRBD2. V gave up 7 bases and J gave up 4 bases; unmatched junction bases: 9. The CDR3 consists of 15 residues. In germline, CDR1 is WSHSY, CDR2 SAAADI. In DNA, the CDR3 is TGCGCCAGCATCGGTTCGGGGGGTGGCACCGGGGAGCTGTTTTTT. Its protein is CASIGSGGGTGELFF.

The chain carries TRBV11-2 and TRBJ1-1; D gene unclear. CDR1 and CDR2 (germline): SGHAT, FQNNGV. V lost 3 bases and J 1 base, leaving 12 bases between the germline ends. The CDR3 covers 15 residues. This CDR3 reads CASSFSRSSNTEAFF. DNA of the CDR3: TGTGCCAGCAGCTTTTCCAGGTCATCGAACACTGAAGCTTTCTTT.

The CDR3 protein is CASSLGGSSYNEQFF. As DNA, the CDR3 is TGCGCCAGCAGCTTGGGCGGGAGCTCCTACAATGAGCAGTTCTTC. The chain recombines TRBV5-1 with TRBJ2-1, with 7 bases lining up with TRBD2. The ends lost 0 bases at V and 0 bases at J; junction bases unmatched: 0. CDR3 length: 15 residues. Germline V gives CDR1 SGHRS, CDR2 YFSETQ. The entire variable domain, with the rest obtained from reference TRBV5-1 and TRBJ2-1, is as follows: KAGVTQTPRYLIKTRGQQVTLSCSPISGHRSVSWYQQTPGQGLQFLFEYFSETQRNKGNFPGRFSGRQFSNSRSEMNVSTLELGDSALYLCASSLGGSSYNEQFFGPGTRLTVL.

In nucleotides, the CDR3 is TGTGCCAGCAGCCCGGGGGGGACAGCAAACACTGAAGCTTTCTTT. This translates into CASSPGGTANTEAFF. The rearrangement uses TRBV6-5 and TRBJ1-1; 7 nucleotides line up with TRBD1. Losses at the gene ends were 6 bases for V and 2 bases for J; bases not matched to a gene: 9. CDR3 length equals 15 residues. Germline V gives CDR1 MNHEY, CDR2 SVGAGI.

This clone has just a few counts. Written as DNA, the CDR3 is TGTGCCAGCAGTTCCCACAGGGACATTCAGTACTTC. Encoded protein: CASSSHRDIQYF. The chain joins TRBV27 to TRBJ2-4; D may be TRBD1 (6 bases). Germline V lookup: CDR1 MNHEY, CDR2 SMNVEV (reference sequence). Trimming shortened V by 4 bases and J by 8 bases, and 9 bases separated the two germline ends. The CDR3 is 12 amino acids.

Points on this clone: Other DNA sequences of this sample code for an identical CDR3. The chain uses TRBV7-2 and TRBJ1-5, with D possibly matching TRBD1 (6 bases). CDR1 SGHTA and CDR2 FQGNSA come from the germline V gene. This CDR3 has 17 amino acids. V was trimmed by 0 bases and J by 0 bases, leaving 12 bases between them. Written as DNA, the CDR3 is TGTGCCAGCAGCTTAGCGGGGGGGGCATTTAGCAATCAGCCCCAGCATTTT. It encodes CASSLAGGAFSNQPQHF.

The rearrangement uses TRBV25-1 and TRBJ2-1; TRBD2 might be the D (5 bases). In germline, CDR1 is MGHDK, CDR2 SYGVNS. CDR3 size: 14 residues. V gave up 2 bases and J gave up 0 bases, with 5 bases separating them. The CDR3 protein is CASSEGSSYNEQFF. CDR3 sequence (DNA): TGTGCCAGCAGTGAAGGGAGCTCCTACAATGAGCAGTTCTTC.

This clone was counted between two and nine times. The chain uses TRBV29-1 and TRBJ2-1; 9 bases line up with TRBD2. V shed 6 bases, J shed 5 bases, and the junction held 5 bases outside the gene matches. The length of the CDR3 is 13 residues. Germline CDR1 reads SQVTM; CDR2 reads ANQGSEA. The CDR3 DNA sequence: TGCAGCGTAGAACTAGCGGGCAACAATGAGCAGTTCTTC. It specifies CSVELAGNNEQFF.

The chain is built from TRBV11-2 and TRBJ1-3; D not certain. V lost 2 bases and J lost 4, with 6 bases in between. The CDR3 has 13 amino acids. The germline V gene encodes CDR1 SGHAT and CDR2 FQNNGV. CDR3 loop: CASSLFEGNTIYF. Here the CDR3 DNA reads TGTGCCAGCAGCTTATTTGAGGGAAACACCATATATTTT.

V is TRBV9 and J is TRBJ2-5; 8 bases are a match to TRBD1. This CDR3 spans 15 amino acids. The germline V gene encodes CDR1 SGDLS and CDR2 YYNGEE. Germline trimming cut 2 bases from V and 4 bases from J; bases unmatched to any gene: 7. CDR3 in amino acids: CASSVTPGGGETQYF. The CDR3 bases are TGTGCCAGCAGCGTCACCCCAGGGGGCGGAGAGACCCAGTACTTC. Filled out from reference TRBV9 and TRBJ2-5, the complete variable domain reads DSGVTQTPKHLITATGQRVTLRCSPRSGDLSVYWYQQSLDQGLQFLIQYYNGEERAKGNILERFSAQQFPDLHSELNLSSLELGDSALYFCASSVTPGGGETQYFGPGTRLLVL.

The chain has TRBV7-6 and TRBJ2-5, with 9 bases that match TRBD1. This CDR3 is 15 amino acids long. CDR1 and CDR2 (germline): SGHVS, FNYEAQ. The junction had 9 bases not matched to a gene; V was cut back by 5 bases and J by 5 bases. The CDR3 DNA sequence: TGTGCCAGCAGCATTACAGGGGGCTTCGGGGAGACCCAGTACTTC. Protein sequence: CASSITGGFGETQYF.

The rearrangement uses TRBV29-1 and TRBJ1-2, with 7 nucleotides matching TRBD1. CDR3 length equals 15 residues. Trimming cost V 7 bases and J 3 bases; bases outside gene matches: 14. Germline CDR1 reads SQVTM; CDR2 reads ANQGSEA. CDR3 amino acids: CSALRLGQMHYGYTF. The CDR3 DNA is TGCAGCGCCTTACGACTGGGACAGATGCACTATGGCTACACCTTC.

This sequence joins TRBV5-1 and TRBJ2-3; perhaps TRBD1 as D (6 bases). CDR3 length: 14 residues. The V gene lost 5 bases and the J gene lost 3 bases, with 13 bases spanning the gap. CDR1 is SGHRS and CDR2 is YFSETQ in the germline V gene. CDR3 sequence: CASSSGVVTDTQYF. The CDR3 DNA reads as TGCGCCAGCAGTTCAGGGGTAGTAACAGATACGCAGTATTTT.

The gene calls are TRBV19 and TRBJ1-1; D gene unclear. CDR3 size: 12 residues. The germline V and J ends were trimmed by 1 base and 5 bases, with 5 bases remaining between them. Germline CDR1 is LNHDA and CDR2 is SQIVND (reference sequence). The CDR3 nucleotides are TGTGCCAGTAGTATAGGTAATACTGAAGCTTTCTTT. This gives the protein CASSIGNTEAFF.

V usage is TRBV19 and J usage is TRBJ2-2, with D perhaps TRBD2 (7 bases). Germline V gene lookup returns CDR1 LNHDA and CDR2 SQIVND (reference sequence). Trimming left V 2 bases short and J 2 bases short, with 12 bases between. CDR3 length: 16 amino acids. CDR3 nucleotides: TGTGCCAGTAGTATAATAGGGGGGGCAAACACCGGGGAGCTGTTTTTT. This encodes CASSIIGGANTGELFF.

The chain joins TRBV7-8 to TRBJ2-3, with TRBD2 matching over 8 bases. J gave up 0 bases and V 9 bases, and 5 bases lay outside the gene matches. The CDR3 extends over 14 amino acids. Germline V gene sequence: CDR1 SGHVS, CDR2 FQNEAQ. CDR3 DNA sequence: TGTGCCAGTTCCACTAGCGGAAGCACAGATACGCAGTATTTT. Residues: CASSTSGSTDTQYF. The variable domain in full, completed from reference TRBV7-8 and TRBJ2-3, reads GAGVSQSPRYKVAKRGQDVALRCDPISGHVSLFWYQQALGQGPEFLTYFQNEAQLDKSGLPSDRFFAERPEGSVSTLKIQRTQQEDSAVYLCASSTSGSTDTQYFGPGTRLTVL.

The chain recombines TRBV20-1 with TRBJ2-7; no clear D. V was pared by 0 bases and J by 2 bases, with 2 bases between. The CDR3 length is 11 residues. Germline CDR1 DFQATT, CDR2 SNEGSKA (reference sequence). DNA for the CDR3: TGCAGTGCTAGAGACGCCTACGAGCAGTACTTC. It specifies CSARDAYEQYF.

V gene TRBV19 combines with J gene TRBJ1-2; TRBD1 matches at 7 bases. V gave up 7 bases and J gave up 4 bases; unmatched junction bases: 6. Germline V lookup: CDR1 LNHDA, CDR2 SQIVND (reference sequence). This CDR3 contains 13 residues. The CDR3 DNA is TGTGCCAGTACCTCGACAGGGCCCTATGGCTACACCTTC. Encoded protein: CASTSTGPYGYTF.

The V call is TRBV2, the J call TRBJ2-3; 8 positions agree with TRBD1. The CDR3 spans 16 residues. Trimming took 7 bases from V and 0 from J; bases not matched to a gene: 9. Germline V CDR1 and CDR2: SNHLY, FYNNEI. The CDR3 protein is CASKYGRTGSTDTQYF. In nucleotides, the CDR3 is TGTGCCAGCAAGTACGGAAGGACAGGGAGCACAGATACGCAGTATTTT.

The V and J genes are TRBV4-3 and TRBJ2-7, with a tentative D call TRBD2 (5 bases). V shed 4 bases and J shed 1 base, with 8 bases lying between them. The CDR3 runs to 13 residues. Germline CDR1 reads LGHNA; CDR2 reads YSLEER. The CDR3 sequence is CASSPRASYEQYF. The CDR3 nucleotides read TGCGCCAGCAGCCCGCGGGCGTCCTACGAGCAGTACTTC.